Sequencing of this T cell receptor (beta chain) was carried out in a study of cytomegalovirus exposure and HLA in healthy donors. The overall study: The study's early data release held roughly 91 million unique TCRs from HLA-typed donors. Study-wide results and caveats: The number of N-insertions in an Asian-associated ancestry cluster was reportedly below the approximately 600-donor mean in a later analysis. Previous analysis showed most TCR beta V segments were productive about 90% or about 30% of the time.

On this clone: No antigen is known for it.

The PCR contained 60 Vbeta and 13 Jbeta primers. The method was immunoSEQ multiplex PCR; TCRdb's version includes in-frame clones alone and lacks a portion of them. The data contain 140,000 to 150,000 clones, over 60% of them singletons. The receptor's source is a woman aged 25-40 years in good health and CMV-seronegative. The sample was PBMCs.

The CDR3 DNA follows: TGCAGTGCAAGGGGACAGGCTGAAGCTTTCTTT. It yields the protein CSARGQAEAFF. The rearrangement joins TRBV20-1 to TRBJ1-1; 8 bases fit TRBD1. After removal of 6 bases from V and 6 bases from J, the junction contained 3 bases not matched to a gene. The V gene's germline CDR1 is DFQATT and CDR2 SNEGSKA (reference sequence). CDR3 length: 11 residues.